These 12 T cell receptor beta chains originate from one sample sequenced in a study of T-cell memory formation after mild COVID-19. From the 5' RACE reads, TCRdb called clonotypes with MiXCR, one entry per CDR3 protein. The sample gives more than 300,000 distinct CDR3 sequences, roughly an eighth of which show up once; 22% is in the top ten. The sequencing input was PBMCs or a T cell subset sorted from them (not recorded which). The receptors stem from a man aged 18 to 29 who had mild COVID-19 (a few samples of this study predate the infection). Cell type and time point are not known.

This chain connects TRBV20-1 to TRBJ2-3, with TRBD2 matching 8 bases. This CDR3 spans 14 amino acids. Germline CDR1 reads DFQATT; CDR2 reads SNEGSKA (reference sequence). The junction had 6 bases not matched to a gene; V was cut back by 6 bases and J by 1 base. CDR3 coding DNA: TGCAGTGCCGAGCCGGGACTAGGCACAGATACGCAGTATTTT. Protein sequence: CSAEPGLGTDTQYF.

This sequence joins TRBV2 and TRBJ2-1; D could derive from TRBD1 or TRBD2 (5 bases each). V shed 6 bases and J shed 5 bases, with 11 bases lying between them. CDR1 is SNHLY and CDR2 is FYNNEI in the germline V gene. The CDR3 covers 13 residues. DNA of the CDR3: TGTGCCAGCAGGGTTGAGGGGAACAATGAGCAGTTCTTC. Translation gives CASRVEGNNEQFF.

The chain joins TRBV6-2 or TRBV6-3 to TRBJ2-7, with 8 bases lining up with TRBD1. V lost 1 base, J lost 5 bases, and 7 bases stayed unmatched. The CDR3 runs 15 residues. Germline V lookup: CDR1 MNHEY, CDR2 SVGEGT. The CDR3 protein is CASSYLAGGMHEQYV. CDR3 sequence (DNA): TGTGCCAGCAGTTACTTGGCAGGGGGCATGCACGAGCAGTACGTC.

V is TRBV12-3 or TRBV12-4 and J is TRBJ1-2; 8 bases are a match to TRBD1. J was trimmed by 0 bases and V by 5 bases; bases with no gene match: 8. The CDR3 is 16 residues long. CDR3: CASSPTGQGPNYGYTF. The DNA of the CDR3 is TGTGCCAGCAGTCCGACAGGACAGGGCCCTAACTATGGCTACACCTTC.

This chain links TRBV15 with TRBJ1-2; D not resolved. Trimming pared 2 bases from V and 8 bases from J, leaving 12 bases between. Germline loops: CDR1 LNHNV, CDR2 YYDKDF (reference sequence). The CDR3 runs to 13 residues. DNA of the CDR3: TGTGCCACCAGCAGACCCGGACGGGGAGGCTACACCTTC. The encoded protein is CATSRPGRGGYTF.

There are many counts of this clonotype. V usage is TRBV5-1 and J usage is TRBJ2-1; a weak D match, TRBD1 (6 bases). The germline CDR1 and CDR2 sequences are SGHRS and YFSETQ. The CDR3 sequence is 14 residues long. Trimming stripped 9 bases from V and 8 bases from J, with 21 bases between. In nucleotides, the CDR3 is TGCGCCACCTCGTCGGGGCAGGGGTGGGATGAGCAGTTCTTC. Residues: CATSSGQGWDEQFF.

In its sample, this clonotype was seen a few times. The V gene is TRBV20-1, the J gene TRBJ2-7; D remains unclear. The ends were cut back, 3 bases at V and 5 bases at J, with 8 bases in the middle. CDR3 size: 11 residues. Germline lookup yields CDR1 DFQATT and CDR2 SNEGSKA (reference sequence). The CDR3 region is CSARGNHEQYV. Here the CDR3 DNA reads TGCAGTGCTAGGGGGAACCACGAGCAGTACGTC.

This clonotype was counted between two and nine times. The chain has TRBV10-3 and TRBJ2-7, with D possibly TRBD1 on 8 matching bases. This CDR3 region has 14 residues. V was pared by 6 bases and J by 6 bases, with 18 bases between. Germline CDR1 ENHRY, CDR2 SYGVKD. CDR3 nucleotides: TGTGCCATCAGAACCGCGACAGGGGAGGGCGAGCAGTACTTC. Translating gives CAIRTATGEGEQYF.

V and J are TRBV7-9 and TRBJ2-7; TRBD2 is a possible D gene (6 bases). The CDR3 has 11 amino acids. Trimming shortened V by 4 bases and J by 6 bases, and 7 bases separated the two germline ends. Germline CDR1 SEHNR, CDR2 FQNEAQ (reference sequence). The CDR3 loop is CASSWGGEQYF. DNA for the CDR3: TGTGCCAGCAGCTGGGGAGGCGAGCAGTACTTC.

The chain combines TRBV7-9 with TRBJ1-6; the D is unclear. The CDR3 has 18 residues. Per germline, CDR1 SEHNR and CDR2 FQNEAQ (reference sequence). The V end lost 7 bases, the J end lost 0 bases, and 19 bases lay between the germline ends. The CDR3 region has the DNA TGTGCCAGCAACCCTTTGGATGCCGGGAGCTCCTATAATTCACCCCTCCACTTT. As protein: CASNPLDAGSSYNSPLHF. The entire variable domain, with the rest obtained from reference TRBV7-9 and TRBJ1-6, is as follows: DTGVSQNPRHKITKRGQNVTFRCDPISEHNRLYWYRQTLGQGPEFLTYFQNEAQLEKSRLLSDRFSAERPKGSFSTLEIQRTEQGDSAMYLCASNPLDAGSSYNSPLHFGNGTRLTVT.

The V call is TRBV25-1, the J call TRBJ1-2, with D uncertain. The CDR3 is 12 residues long. V was clipped by 3 bases and J by 8 bases, with 10 bases between them. Germline values: CDR1 MGHDK, CDR2 SYGVNS. The DNA of the CDR3 is TGTGCCAGCAGTGACTTGGGGAGAGGCTACACCTTC. The encoded protein is CASSDLGRGYTF.

This clonotype showed up just a few times. DNA of the CDR3: TGTGCCAGCAGACTCGATTGGGACACCGGGGAGCTGTTTTTT. It translates to CASRLDWDTGELFF. This chain connects TRBV11-1 to TRBJ2-2; D call uncertain. The CDR3 runs 14 residues. Between the trimmed V and J ends, which lost 6 bases and 3 bases, there was a span of 11 bases. Germline V lookup: CDR1 SGHAT, CDR2 FQDESV (reference sequence).